This TCR beta chain was retrieved from a study of blood T cell repertoires in COVID-19. The CDR3 contains 14 residues. Looked up from germline, CDR1 is LNHDA and CDR2 is SQIVND (reference sequence). Trimming took 5 bases from V and 4 from J; bases not matched to a gene: 7. Participants spanned ages about 18 to 90 years and resided in roughly 22 US areas. Categorization into cohorts depended on clinical history that participants reported. Recovery meant two consecutive negative NP/OP PCR tests, professional clearance, or resolved symptoms. Here immunoSEQ multiplex PCR was the method, and the copy in TCRdb shows in-frame clones only, minus some. The sample records fewer than 300,000 clones, about 89% being singletons.

The sequence came from a man aged 35-49 years who had recovered from COVID-19. The rearrangement uses TRBV19 and TRBJ1-1, with 7 bases aligning to TRBD1. The specimen sequenced was PBMCs or T cells enriched from blood (not recorded which). Here the CDR3 reads CASSSYTGATEAFF. DNA for the CDR3: TGTGCCAGTAGTTCCTATACAGGGGCCACTGAAGCTTTCTTT.